This TCR beta chain originates from a study of cytomegalovirus exposure and HLA in healthy donors. The study's findings and limits: Sequencing depth across donors, presence/absence analyses assumed, was roughly uniform. In a later analysis, productive TCRs from donors in an Asian-associated ancestry cluster reportedly carried fewer N-insertions than the cohort mean. Data from an earlier analysis indicated that most TCR beta V segments were productive either about 90% or about 30% of the time.

This clone was picked up a small number of times. Its specificity is unknown. PCR employed 60 Vbeta and 13 Jbeta primers. Some clones are missing from TCRdb's copy, which holds only in-frame ones; the method was immunoSEQ multiplex PCR. Of roughly 61,000 clones detected, 70% to 90% appear once; the ten largest clones hold over 1.2%. The receptor's source is a man under 40 in good health and CMV-seropositive. Sample: PBMCs.

The CDR3 region is CASGLAGTYEQYF. DNA for the CDR3: TGTGCCAGTGGTCTAGCGGGAACCTACGAGCAGTACTTC. The V gene is TRBV19, the J gene TRBJ2-7; TRBD2 matches 9 bases. Germline V gene sequence: CDR1 LNHDA, CDR2 SQIVND (reference sequence). The CDR3 runs 13 residues. With V trimmed by 8 bases and J by 2 bases, 4 bases remained unmatched.